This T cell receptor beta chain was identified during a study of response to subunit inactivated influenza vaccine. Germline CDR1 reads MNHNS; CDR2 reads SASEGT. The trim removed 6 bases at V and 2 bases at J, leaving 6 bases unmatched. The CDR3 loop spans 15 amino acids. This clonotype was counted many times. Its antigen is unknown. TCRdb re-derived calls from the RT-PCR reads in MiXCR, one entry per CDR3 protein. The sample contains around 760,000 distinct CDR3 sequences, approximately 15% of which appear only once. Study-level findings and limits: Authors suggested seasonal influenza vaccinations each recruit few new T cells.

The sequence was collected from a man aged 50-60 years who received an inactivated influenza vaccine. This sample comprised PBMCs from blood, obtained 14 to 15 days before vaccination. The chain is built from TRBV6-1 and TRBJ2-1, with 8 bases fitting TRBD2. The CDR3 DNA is TGTGCCAGCAGCGGGGGGGGAGTAACCTACAATGAGCAGTTCTTC. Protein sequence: CASSGGGVTYNEQFF.